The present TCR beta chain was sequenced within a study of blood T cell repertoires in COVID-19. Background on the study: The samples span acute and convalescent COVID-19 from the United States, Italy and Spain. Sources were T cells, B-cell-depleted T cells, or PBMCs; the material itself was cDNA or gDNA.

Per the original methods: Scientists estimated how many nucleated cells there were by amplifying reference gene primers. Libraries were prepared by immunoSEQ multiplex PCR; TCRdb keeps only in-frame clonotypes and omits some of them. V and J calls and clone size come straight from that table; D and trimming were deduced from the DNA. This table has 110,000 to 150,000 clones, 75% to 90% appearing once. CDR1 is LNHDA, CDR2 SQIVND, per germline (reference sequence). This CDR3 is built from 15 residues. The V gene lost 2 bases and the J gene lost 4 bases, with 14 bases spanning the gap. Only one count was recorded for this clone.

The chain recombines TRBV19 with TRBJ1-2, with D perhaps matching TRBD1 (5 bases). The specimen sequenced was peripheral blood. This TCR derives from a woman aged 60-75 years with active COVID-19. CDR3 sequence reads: CASSISAGRAYGYTF. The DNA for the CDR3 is TGTGCCAGTAGTATATCAGCCGGCAGGGCCTATGGCTACACCTTC.